Listed here are 17 T cell receptor beta chains from one sample, sequenced in a study of cytomegalovirus exposure and HLA in healthy donors. Amplification used 60 Vbeta primers and 13 Jbeta primers. Clones were read by immunoSEQ multiplex PCR, and TCRdb kept only the in-frame ones, dropping some. The top ten hold 1.8% of the sample, which has 130,000 or so clones, about 61% seen once. Source material: PBMCs. These receptors all stem from a male donor in good health and CMV-seronegative.

The V gene is TRBV4-1, the J gene TRBJ2-7; perhaps TRBD2 as D (6 bases). The germline V gene encodes CDR1 MGHRA and CDR2 YSYEKL. V lost 0 bases and J 4 bases, leaving 7 bases between the germline ends. CDR3 size: 13 residues. The DNA of the CDR3 is TGCGCCAGCAGCCAAGAGGGGGGATACGAGCAGTACTTC. This codes for CASSQEGGYEQYF.

V is TRBV14 and J is TRBJ2-3, with no clear D. Germline CDR1 reads SGHDN; CDR2 reads FVKESK. The CDR3 sequence is 12 residues long. The ends were cut back, 3 bases at V and 10 bases at J, with 11 bases in the middle. Written as DNA, the CDR3 is TGTGCCAGCAGCCACCCTCCCGCGGCGCAGTATTTT. This codes for CASSHPPAAQYF.

This sequence joins TRBV6-5 and TRBJ1-2; 7 bases are shared with TRBD1. Germline V gives CDR1 MNHEY, CDR2 SVGAGI. The CDR3 has 14 residues. Germline trimming cut 4 bases from V and 8 bases from J; bases unmatched to any gene: 10. CDR3 DNA sequence: TGTGCCAGCAGTTCGGGAACGACAGGGTCAGGCTACACCTTC. Translation: CASSSGTTGSGYTF.

The chain couples TRBV5-6 to TRBJ1-2; 10 bases match TRBD1. Germline V gene lookup returns CDR1 SGHDT and CDR2 YYEEEE. This CDR3 spans 16 amino acids. Trimming took 4 bases from V and 4 from J; bases not matched to a gene: 10. CDR3 coding DNA: TGTGCCAGCAGCCTCGGGACAGGGGTGCTTTTCTATGGCTACACCTTC. Its translation is CASSLGTGVLFYGYTF. Combining the CDR3 with reference TRBV5-6 and TRBJ1-2 gives the whole variable domain DAGVTQSPTHLIKTRGQQVTLRCSPKSGHDTVSWYQQALGQGPQFIFQYYEEEERQRGNFPDRFSGHQFPNYSSELNVNALLLGDSALYLCASSLGTGVLFYGYTFGSGTRLTVV.

The chain has TRBV2 and TRBJ2-5; possible D gene TRBD2, 5 bases. V was clipped by 4 bases and J by 4 bases, with 13 bases between them. CDR3 size: 14 residues. Germline V CDR1 and CDR2: SNHLY, FYNNEI. The CDR3 region is CASSGGPQVETQYF. CDR3 nucleotide sequence: TGTGCCAGCAGTGGCGGGCCCCAGGTAGAGACCCAGTACTTC.

The genes are TRBV6-1 and TRBJ2-5, with 7 bases identical to TRBD1. The CDR3 runs to 15 residues. V was pared by 2 bases and J by 3 bases, with 6 bases of the junction left unmatched. Germline V gene sequence: CDR1 MNHNS, CDR2 SASEGT. The CDR3 loop reads CASSELVGTEETQYF. The CDR3 coding sequence is TGTGCCAGCAGTGAACTGGTGGGGACAGAAGAGACCCAGTACTTC.

This chain links TRBV9 with TRBJ2-1; 8 bases align to TRBD2. V dropped 3 bases and J dropped 5; count of bases not matched to a gene: 13. The CDR3 is 17 residues long. Germline V CDR1 and CDR2: SGDLS, YYNGEE. For the CDR3, the DNA is TGTGCCAGCAGCGCCCTCATGCGCGGGGGGCTTAACAATGAGCAGTTCTTC. The encoded protein is CASSALMRGGLNNEQFF.

This clone was picked up a small number of times. The chain couples TRBV10-3 to TRBJ2-7; TRBD1 matches 10 bases. CDR1 is ENHRY and CDR2 is SYGVKD in the germline V gene. Losses at the gene ends were 5 bases for V and 5 bases for J; bases not matched to a gene: 6. There are 14 residues in the CDR3. The DNA of the CDR3 is TGTGCCATCAGTTCCGGGACAGGGGTCCACGAGCAGTACTTC. As protein: CAISSGTGVHEQYF.

This clone showed up just a few times. The V and J genes are TRBV28 and TRBJ1-5; 9 bases match TRBD1. V lost 4 bases and J lost 7; bases outside the gene matches: 8. This CDR3 has 15 amino acids. Germline assignment: CDR1 MDHEN and CDR2 SYDVKM. The CDR3 DNA reads as TGTGCCAGCAGTTCGGACAGGGGCTGGGGGCAGCCCCAGCATTTT. Translation: CASSSDRGWGQPQHF.

The chain couples TRBV5-6 to TRBJ1-1, with 8 nucleotides matching TRBD1. CDR1 and CDR2 from the germline V gene are SGHDT and YYEEEE. With V trimmed by 4 bases and J by 1 base, 6 bases remained unmatched. The CDR3 contains 15 residues. CDR3 in DNA: TGTGCCAGCAGCATCCTACAGGGGGGGAACACTGAAGCTTTCTTT. This encodes CASSILQGGNTEAFF.

This chain joins TRBV6-5 and TRBJ2-7, with a possible D match to TRBD2 (5 bases). V lost 2 bases and J 3 bases, leaving 11 bases between the germline ends. Germline V gene data show CDR1 as MNHEY and CDR2 as SVGAGI. This CDR3 spans 14 amino acids. The chain's CDR3 is CASSYGSGSYEQYF. The DNA for the CDR3 is TGTGCCAGCAGTTACGGGTCGGGGAGCTACGAGCAGTACTTC.

This clone showed up just once. The J gene is TRBJ2-5, the V gene TRBV15, with D tentatively TRBD2 (6 bases). The CDR3 runs to 14 residues. CDR1 is LNHNV and CDR2 is YYDKDF in the germline V gene (reference sequence). Trimming removed 0 bases from V and 7 bases from J, with 12 bases in between. In DNA, the CDR3 is TGTGCCACCAGCAGAGATCCCGTCGGGGGGACCCAGTACTTC. Translated: CATSRDPVGGTQYF. The variable domain in full, completed from reference TRBV15 and TRBJ2-5, reads DAMVIQNPRYQVTQFGKPVTLSCSQTLNHNVMYWYQQKSSQAPKLLFHYYDKDFNNEADTPDNFQSRRPNTSFCFLDIRSPGLGDTAMYLCATSRDPVGGTQYFGPGTRLLVL.

The CDR3 region has the DNA TGTGCCAGCAGTCCGCAAGCCCGGGAGGGGACCTACAATGAGCAGTTCTTC. Its translation is CASSPQAREGTYNEQFF. The V gene is TRBV28, the J gene TRBJ2-1, with TRBD2 matching over 8 bases. After removal of 5 bases from V and 2 bases from J, the junction contained 11 bases not matched to a gene. This CDR3 contains 17 residues. Germline CDR1 is MDHEN and CDR2 is SYDVKM.

This chain joins TRBV2 and TRBJ2-7, with D perhaps TRBD2 (6 bases). Per germline, CDR1 SNHLY and CDR2 FYNNEI. The CDR3 loop spans 15 amino acids. Trimming pared 3 bases from V and 5 bases from J, leaving 17 bases between. The CDR3 is CASSEGGGSLDEQYF. CDR3 DNA: TGTGCCAGCAGTGAGGGTGGGGGGTCTCTCGACGAGCAGTACTTC.

The genes are TRBV29-1 and TRBJ1-1, with D uncertain. This CDR3 has 14 residues. Germline CDR1 reads SQVTM; CDR2 reads ANQGSEA. Deletions cut 3 bases from V and 3 bases from J, with 14 bases between. The CDR3 DNA follows: TGCAGCGTTGATAGTCCGGGGAGAGACACTGAAGCTTTCTTT. The encoded protein is CSVDSPGRDTEAFF. Using reference TRBV29-1 and TRBJ1-1 for the parts outside the CDR3, the full variable domain is SAVISQKPSRDICQRGTSLTIQCQVDSQVTMMFWYRQQPGQSLTLIATANQGSEATYESGFVIDKFPISRPNLTFSTLTVSNMSPEDSSIYLCSVDSPGRDTEAFFGQGTRLTVV.

CDR3 residues: CASSRIDRVPEAFF. CDR3 coding DNA: TGCGCCAGCAGCCGCATAGACAGGGTGCCTGAAGCTTTCTTT. The gene calls are TRBV4-3 and TRBJ1-1; 7 bases line up with TRBD1. Germline V gene data show CDR1 as LGHNA and CDR2 as YSLEER. The V segment lost 4 bases and the J segment 6 bases; nucleotides outside the gene matches: 8. The CDR3 consists of 14 residues.

This chain joins TRBV5-1 and TRBJ2-7; 7 bases line up with TRBD1. The CDR3 runs 15 residues. Trimming removed 4 bases from V and 4 bases from J; junction bases left unmatched: 11. Germline CDR1 SGHRS, CDR2 YFSETQ. CDR3 sequence (DNA): TGCGCCAGCAGCGGGGCTACAGGGGTCCTTTACGAGCAGTACTTC. It is translated as CASSGATGVLYEQYF. The full variable domain, in which reference TRBV5-1 and TRBJ2-7 provide the parts outside the CDR3, is KAGVTQTPRYLIKTRGQQVTLSCSPISGHRSVSWYQQTPGQGLQFLFEYFSETQRNKGNFPGRFSGRQFSNSRSEMNVSTLELGDSALYLCASSGATGVLYEQYFGPGTRLTVT.